This TCR beta chain was profiled in a study of blood T cell repertoires in COVID-19. The wider study: The United States, Italy and Spain were the sources of the acute and convalescent COVID-19 samples.

Only in-frame clones appear in the TCRdb table, and some are missing; sequencing was by immunoSEQ multiplex PCR. This table has about 190,000 clones, around 79% appearing once. The CDR3 is 14 residues long. Germline values: CDR1 SQVTM, CDR2 ANQGSEA. V shed 2 bases and J shed 2 bases, with 10 bases lying between them. This TCR was sampled from a man aged 45-65 years who had recovered from COVID-19. The chain employs TRBV29-1 and TRBJ2-1; D possibly corresponds to TRBD1 (6 bases). The sample consisted of peripheral blood. The CDR3: CSVESAGAYNEQFF. CDR3 nucleotide sequence: TGCAGCGTTGAATCGGCAGGGGCCTACAATGAGCAGTTCTTC.